The present entry profiles one TCR beta chain with its context. The sample is drawn from a study of blood T cell repertoires in COVID-19. Study summary: The cDNA or gDNA used as material had been derived from T cells, B-cell-depleted T cells, or PBMCs.

Germline V lookup: CDR1 SGHRS, CDR2 YFSETQ. This CDR3 spans 17 amino acids. After removal of 4 bases from V and 0 bases from J, the junction contained 7 bases not matched to a gene. TCRdb keeps only in-frame clones here, not all; method: immunoSEQ multiplex PCR. Among tens of thousands of clones listed, 86% were seen once. Sequenced material: peripheral blood. The chain joins TRBV5-1 to TRBJ2-1, with TRBD2 matching 10 bases. The TCR sequence derives from an elderly woman in a cohort sampled during active or convalescent COVID-19. This CDR3 reads CASSLGTSDYSYNEQFF. CDR3 nucleotide sequence: TGCGCCAGCAGCCTCGGGACTAGCGATTACTCCTACAATGAGCAGTTCTTC. Looking up the rest from reference TRBV5-1 and TRBJ2-1 gives the full variable domain: KAGVTQTPRYLIKTRGQQVTLSCSPISGHRSVSWYQQTPGQGLQFLFEYFSETQRNKGNFPGRFSGRQFSNSRSEMNVSTLELGDSALYLCASSLGTSDYSYNEQFFGPGTRLTVL.